This T cell receptor (beta chain) was retrieved from a study of T cells in women clearing cervical HPV infection. Only in-frame clones appear in the TCRdb table, and some are missing; sequencing was by immunoSEQ multiplex PCR. The table lists tens of thousands of clones. Concerning this clone itself: The read stops 3 residues short of the end of the CDR3; the missing end is completed from the germline J gene.

Looked up from germline, CDR1 is SSHAT and CDR2 is FNYEAQ (reference sequence). CDR3 length equals 15 residues. V dropped 5 bases and J dropped 1 base, with 13 bases sitting between them. The chain uses TRBV7-7 and TRBJ2-3; the D gene is possibly TRBD2 (5 bases). Specimen: blood buffy coat. The receptor was isolated from a woman aged 18 to 69 with a cervical HPV16 infection that either progressed to CIN3+ or cleared (not recorded which). Partial CDR3 DNA: TGTGCCAGCAGCCGACATCACGGGGGCACAGATACG. Its translation: CASSRHHGGTDT. The CDR3 as a whole reads CASSRHHGGTDTQYF. The complete variable domain, with remaining parts taken from reference TRBV7-7 and TRBJ2-3, reads GAGVSQSPRYKVTKRGQDVTLRCDPISSHATLYWYQQALGQGPEFLTYFNYEAQPDKSGLPSDRFSAERPEGSISTLTIQRTEQRDSAMYRCASSRHHGGTDTQYFGPGTRLTVL.